This entry lists 7 T cell receptor beta chains sequenced from one sample in a study of OX40 agonist ivuxolimab in advanced cancers. TCRdb's table, derived via immunoSEQ multiplex PCR, lists solely in-frame clones and lacks some. The table has around 68,000 clones, about 89% seen once. The sample here was CD4+ or CD8+ T cells sorted from blood, taken in a trial of the OX40 agonist ivuxolimab. The receptors shown here come from an adult with an advanced solid tumor such as melanoma, head and neck, liver or kidney cancer.

The chain joins TRBV28 to TRBJ1-2; D remains unclear. V was trimmed by 7 bases and J by 5 bases, leaving 11 bases between them. Germline lookup yields CDR1 MDHEN and CDR2 SYDVKM. CDR3 length equals 12 residues. CDR3 coding DNA: TGTGCCAGCACTCGAACGCGATATGGCTACACCTTC. Translation gives CASTRTRYGYTF.

The rearrangement links TRBV19 to TRBJ1-2, with no clear D. Germline V gene data show CDR1 as LNHDA and CDR2 as SQIVND (reference sequence). CDR3 length equals 12 residues. Between the trimmed V and J ends, which lost 8 bases and 5 bases, there was a span of 12 bases. The DNA for the CDR3 is TGTGCCAGTCGAAAGAAATTATATGGCTACACCTTC. Translated: CASRKKLYGYTF.

The chain links TRBV7-9 to TRBJ1-5; 8 bases are a match to TRBD1. Trimming took 4 bases from V and 1 from J; bases not matched to a gene: 6. The CDR3 runs to 16 residues. Germline CDR1 and CDR2: SEHNR and FQNEAQ (reference sequence). The CDR3, as DNA: TGTGCCAGCAGCTCCGGACAGGGACTAAGCAATCAGCCCCAGCATTTT. It codes for CASSSGQGLSNQPQHF.

The sample holds one count of this clone. This chain uses TRBV6-5 with TRBJ2-7; the match to TRBD2 covers 10 bases. Germline assignment: CDR1 MNHEY and CDR2 SVGAGI. The CDR3 is 16 amino acids. The V and J ends lost 3 bases and 3 bases, in that order; junction bases with no gene match: 8. CDR3 region: CASSYSSGRAHYEQYF. CDR3 coding DNA: TGTGCCAGCAGTTATTCTAGCGGGAGAGCTCACTACGAGCAGTACTTC.

This chain connects TRBV19 to TRBJ1-5; D is unclear. V dropped 2 bases and J dropped 7 bases, with 18 bases sitting between them. This CDR3 contains 16 residues. CDR1 is LNHDA, CDR2 SQIVND, per germline (reference sequence). In DNA, the CDR3 is TGTGCCAGTAGTATAAATGTGGGGAGTTCCGGCCAGCCCCAGCATTTT. Residues: CASSINVGSSGQPQHF.

Regarding this clone: Additional DNA sequences in this sample encode the identical CDR3. The rearrangement uses TRBV28 and TRBJ1-3; D might be TRBD1 (5 bases). Germline CDR1 and CDR2: MDHEN and SYDVKM. V shed 4 bases and J shed 2 bases, with 12 bases lying between them. The CDR3 length is 15 residues. As DNA, the CDR3 is TGTGCCAGCAGTTCCGGGACGGGCGCTGGAAACACCATATATTTT. It encodes CASSSGTGAGNTIYF.

The V call is TRBV5-4, the J call TRBJ2-1, with TRBD2 identical over 9 bases. The CDR3 is made up of 18 amino acids. Germline CDR1 reads SGHNT; CDR2 reads YYREEE (reference sequence). V lost 4 bases, J lost 0 bases, and 11 bases stayed unmatched. The CDR3 nucleotides are TGTGCCAGCAGCCCCCACGCTAGCGGGGTTAGCTCCTACAATGAGCAGTTCTTC. Translation gives CASSPHASGVSSYNEQFF. Looking up the rest from reference TRBV5-4 and TRBJ2-1 gives the full variable domain: ETGVTQSPTHLIKTRGQQVTLRCSSQSGHNTVSWYQQALGQGPQFIFQYYREEENGRGNFPPRFSGLQFPNYSSELNVNALELDDSALYLCASSPHASGVSSYNEQFFGPGTRLTVL.